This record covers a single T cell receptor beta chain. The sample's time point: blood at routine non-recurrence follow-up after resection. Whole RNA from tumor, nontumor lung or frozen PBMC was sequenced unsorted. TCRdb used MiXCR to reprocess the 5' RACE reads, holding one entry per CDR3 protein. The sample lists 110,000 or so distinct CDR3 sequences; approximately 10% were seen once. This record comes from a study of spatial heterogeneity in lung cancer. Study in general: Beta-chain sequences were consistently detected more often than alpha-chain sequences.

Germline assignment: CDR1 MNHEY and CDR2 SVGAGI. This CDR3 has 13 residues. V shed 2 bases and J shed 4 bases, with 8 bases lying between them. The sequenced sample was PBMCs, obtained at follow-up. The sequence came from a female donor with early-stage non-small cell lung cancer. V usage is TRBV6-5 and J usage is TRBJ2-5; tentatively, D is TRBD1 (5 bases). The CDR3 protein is CASSYGRVETQYF. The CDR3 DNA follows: TGTGCCAGCAGTTACGGCAGGGTAGAGACCCAGTACTTC.